The next 20 T cell receptor beta chains were all read from a single sample in a study of cytomegalovirus exposure and HLA in healthy donors. PCR involved 60 Vbeta and 13 Jbeta primers. The method was immunoSEQ multiplex PCR; TCRdb's version includes in-frame clones alone and lacks a portion of them. This table holds 65,000 to 90,000 clones. The sample comprised PBMCs. All receptors derive from a man aged 35-49 years in good health and CMV-seronegative.

This chain joins TRBV6-1 and TRBJ1-4; no definite D call. The CDR3 has 15 amino acids. The germline V and J ends were trimmed by 5 bases and 8 bases, with 18 bases remaining between them. Germline-derived CDR1 and CDR2 are MNHNS and SASEGT. The CDR3 protein is CASSKLTSLEEKLFF. In DNA form, the CDR3 reads TGTGCCAGCAGTAAATTGACCTCTCTGGAGGAAAAACTGTTTTTT.

The rearrangement links TRBV7-2 to TRBJ2-3; D might be TRBD2 (6 bases). V lost 1 base and J 8 bases, leaving 7 bases between the germline ends. The CDR3 has 12 residues. Germline V lookup: CDR1 SGHTA, CDR2 FQGNSA. This chain's CDR3 is CASSLVGSTQYF. In nucleotides, the CDR3 is TGTGCCAGCAGCTTAGTCGGGAGTACGCAGTATTTT.

The rearrangement joins TRBV28 to TRBJ1-4; a possible D gene is TRBD1 (5 bases). CDR3 length equals 13 residues. Trimming left V 3 bases short and J 7 bases short, with 9 bases between. Germline CDR1 reads MDHEN; CDR2 reads SYDVKM. CDR3 in DNA: TGTGCCAGCAGTTTCTCTACAGGTGAAAAACTGTTTTTT. It specifies CASSFSTGEKLFF.

The CDR3 loop is CASNPGQVGSEAFF. The CDR3 bases are TGTGCCAGCAACCCGGGACAGGTTGGCTCTGAAGCTTTCTTT. The rearrangement uses TRBV6-6 and TRBJ1-1, with 8 bases identical to TRBD1. The CDR3 loop spans 14 amino acids. From germline, CDR1 is MNHNY and CDR2 SVGAGI (reference sequence). The V gene end was trimmed by 7 bases and the J gene end by 6 bases; junction bases not matched to a gene: 10.

The chain combines TRBV6-6 with TRBJ1-5; D may be TRBD1 (5 bases). Per germline, CDR1 MNHNY and CDR2 SVGAGI (reference sequence). V lost 0 bases and J 1 base, leaving 10 bases between the germline ends. This CDR3 has 16 amino acids. The DNA for the CDR3 is TGTGCCAGCAGTTACTCTTGGACAACAAGCAATCAGCCCCAGCATTTT. It translates to CASSYSWTTSNQPQHF.

The gene calls are TRBV2 and TRBJ1-2; 7 nucleotides agree with TRBD1. The V gene end was trimmed by 6 bases and the J gene end by 6 bases; junction bases not matched to a gene: 7. Germline V lookup: CDR1 SNHLY, CDR2 FYNNEI. The CDR3 is 13 residues long. The CDR3 DNA is TGTGCCAGCAGGGCGGACAGGCTGGATGGCTACACCTTC. It is translated as CASRADRLDGYTF.

For the CDR3, the DNA is TGTGCCAGCAGGGCCACAGACAGAAAGACCCAGTACTTC. Its translation is CASRATDRKTQYF. The rearrangement joins TRBV2 to TRBJ2-5; tentatively, D is TRBD1 (5 bases). Germline V gene sequence: CDR1 SNHLY, CDR2 FYNNEI. The CDR3 consists of 13 residues. Trimming took off 6 bases at V and 6 bases at J, with 14 bases between the two ends.

The genes are TRBV19 and TRBJ2-2; unclear D gene. The CDR3 is 13 residues long. Deletions cut 6 bases from V and 5 bases from J, with 10 bases between. The germline V gene encodes CDR1 LNHDA and CDR2 SQIVND (reference sequence). The CDR3 is CASRVIRTGELFF. The CDR3 DNA is TGTGCCAGTAGGGTCATCCGGACCGGGGAGCTGTTTTTT.

This clone is medium-sized (0.01 to 0.1%) by frequency. J is TRBJ1-1 and V is TRBV7-9; possible D gene TRBD1, 5 bases. V was trimmed by 3 bases and J by 7 bases, leaving 12 bases between them. The CDR3 has 13 residues. Per the germline V gene, CDR1 is SEHNR and CDR2 is FQNEAQ (reference sequence). DNA of the CDR3: TGTGCCAGCAGCTTGGGGCCCGGTGATGAAGCTTTCTTT. This codes for CASSLGPGDEAFF.

The CDR3: CASSTRGETQYF. The DNA for the CDR3 is TGTGCCAGTAGTACCAGAGGGGAGACCCAGTACTTC. This chain uses TRBV19 with TRBJ2-5, with a tentative D call TRBD2 (5 bases). In germline, CDR1 is LNHDA, CDR2 SQIVND (reference sequence). Trimming removed 4 bases from V and 5 bases from J, with 8 bases in between. The CDR3 spans 12 residues.

This sequence joins TRBV27 and TRBJ1-2; D possibly corresponds to TRBD1 (5 bases). V lost 5 bases and J lost 5, with 21 bases in between. The length of the CDR3 is 16 residues. CDR1 is MNHEY, CDR2 SMNVEV, per germline (reference sequence). The CDR3 region is CASSTILKGLGYGYTF. The CDR3 DNA is TGTGCCAGCAGTACTATCTTAAAGGGACTAGGATATGGCTACACCTTC.

The chain links TRBV19 to TRBJ2-1, with TRBD1 matching over 7 bases. V gave up 1 base and J gave up 5 bases; unmatched junction bases: 5. The V gene's germline CDR1 is LNHDA and CDR2 SQIVND (reference sequence). There are 15 residues in the CDR3. As DNA, the CDR3 is TGTGCCAGTAGTATAGGTACAGGGGTTCACAATGAGCAGTTCTTC. Its protein is CASSIGTGVHNEQFF.

The CDR3 DNA sequence: TGTGCCAGCAGTGAAACGCCGGGACAGATCTACGAGCAGTACTTC. Amino acid sequence: CASSETPGQIYEQYF. This chain links TRBV6-1 with TRBJ2-7, with 7 positions matching TRBD1. Germline V gives CDR1 MNHNS, CDR2 SASEGT. V lost 2 bases, J lost 3 bases, and 7 bases stayed unmatched. This CDR3 comprises 15 residues.

V is TRBV11-3 and J is TRBJ2-3; possibly TRBD2 for D (6 bases). This CDR3 spans 13 amino acids. Germline V CDR1 and CDR2: SGHNT, YENEEA. Trimming took off 3 bases at V and 5 bases at J, with 9 bases between the two ends. Here the CDR3 DNA reads TGTGCCAGCAGCTTTGGGCGGGGAGATACGCAGTATTTT. This gives the protein CASSFGRGDTQYF.

The chain uses TRBV7-2 and TRBJ1-2; TRBD1 is a possible D gene (5 bases). The CDR3 is 13 amino acids. V dropped 4 bases and J dropped 4 bases, with 10 bases sitting between them. In germline, CDR1 is SGHTA, CDR2 FQGNSA. CDR3 residues: CASSSPGGYGYTF. CDR3 DNA sequence: TGTGCCAGCAGCTCGCCCGGGGGCTATGGCTACACCTTC.

The rearrangement uses TRBV5-6 and TRBJ2-5; 9 bases align to TRBD1. V was clipped by 2 bases and J by 5 bases; unmatched bases: 7. The CDR3 extends over 15 amino acids. Germline CDR1 SGHDT, CDR2 YYEEEE. The CDR3 loop is CASSLTGGAEETQYF. In DNA, the CDR3 is TGTGCCAGCAGCTTAACAGGGGGCGCAGAGGAGACCCAGTACTTC.

The chain uses TRBV5-1 and TRBJ1-3, with unresolved D. Between the trimmed V and J ends, which lost 2 bases and 6 bases, there was a span of 9 bases. Germline V gene sequence: CDR1 SGHRS, CDR2 YFSETQ. The CDR3 is made up of 13 amino acids. CDR3 region: CASSLYESNTIYF. CDR3 in DNA: TGCGCCAGCAGCTTATATGAGTCAAACACCATATATTTT.

This chain connects TRBV27 to TRBJ2-1; 8 bases map to TRBD1. Germline CDR1 reads MNHEY; CDR2 reads SMNVEV (reference sequence). V gave up 4 bases and J gave up 9 bases; unmatched junction bases: 11. This CDR3 has 15 residues. Written as DNA, the CDR3 is TGTGCCAGCAGTTCGGACAGGGCTGGAGGGGCTGAGCAGTTCTTC. It codes for CASSSDRAGGAEQFF.

V and J are TRBV25-1 and TRBJ1-1; no clear D gene. Trimming cost V 4 bases and J 0 bases, with 9 bases left between them. The V gene's germline CDR1 is MGHDK and CDR2 SYGVNS. The CDR3 is 14 amino acids. The CDR3 region has the DNA TGTGCCAGCAGTGCCGAACATGTGAACACTGAAGCTTTCTTT. Translation gives CASSAEHVNTEAFF.

This chain uses TRBV6-1 with TRBJ2-7, with 9 bases matching TRBD1. CDR3 length: 14 amino acids. Unmatched junction bases numbered 8, after V lost 8 bases and J lost 3 bases. Germline lookup yields CDR1 MNHNS and CDR2 SASEGT. The CDR3 here is CASLRGQGDYEQYF. The CDR3 DNA reads TGTGCCAGCCTGCGGGGACAGGGCGACTACGAGCAGTACTTC.